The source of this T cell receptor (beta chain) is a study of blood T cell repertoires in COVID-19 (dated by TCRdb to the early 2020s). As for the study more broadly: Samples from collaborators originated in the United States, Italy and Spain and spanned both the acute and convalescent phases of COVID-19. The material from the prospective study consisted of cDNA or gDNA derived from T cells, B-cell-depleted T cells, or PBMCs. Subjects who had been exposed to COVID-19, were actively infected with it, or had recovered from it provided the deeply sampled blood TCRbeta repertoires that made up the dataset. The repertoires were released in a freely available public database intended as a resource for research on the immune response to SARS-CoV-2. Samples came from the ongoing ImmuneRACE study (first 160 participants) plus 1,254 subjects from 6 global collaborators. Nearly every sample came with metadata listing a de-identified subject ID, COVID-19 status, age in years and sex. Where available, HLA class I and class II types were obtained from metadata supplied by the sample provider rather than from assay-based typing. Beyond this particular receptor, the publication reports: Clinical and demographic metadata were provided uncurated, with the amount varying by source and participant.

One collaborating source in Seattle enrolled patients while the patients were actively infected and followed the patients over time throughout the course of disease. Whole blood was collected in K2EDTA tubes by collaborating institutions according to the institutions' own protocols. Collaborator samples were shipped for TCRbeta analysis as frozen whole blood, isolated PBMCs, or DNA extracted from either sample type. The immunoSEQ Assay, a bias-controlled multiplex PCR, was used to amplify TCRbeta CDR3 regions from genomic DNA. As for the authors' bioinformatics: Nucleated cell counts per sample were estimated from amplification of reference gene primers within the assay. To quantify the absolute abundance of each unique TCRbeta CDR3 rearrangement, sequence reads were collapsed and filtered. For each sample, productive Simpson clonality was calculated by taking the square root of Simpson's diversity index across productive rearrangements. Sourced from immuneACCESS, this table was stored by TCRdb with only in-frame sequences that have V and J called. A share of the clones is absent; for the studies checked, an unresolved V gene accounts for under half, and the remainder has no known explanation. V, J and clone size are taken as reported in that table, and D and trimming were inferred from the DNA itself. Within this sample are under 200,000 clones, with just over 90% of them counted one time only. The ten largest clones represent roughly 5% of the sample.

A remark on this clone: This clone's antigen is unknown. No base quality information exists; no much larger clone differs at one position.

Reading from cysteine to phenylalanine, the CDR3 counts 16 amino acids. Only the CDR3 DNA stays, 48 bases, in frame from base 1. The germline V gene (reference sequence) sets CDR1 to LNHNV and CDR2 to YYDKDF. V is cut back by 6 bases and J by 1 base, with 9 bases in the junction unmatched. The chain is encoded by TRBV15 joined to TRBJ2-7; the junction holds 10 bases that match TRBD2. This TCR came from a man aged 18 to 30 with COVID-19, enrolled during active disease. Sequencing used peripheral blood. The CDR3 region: CATSSYSGRTSYEQYF. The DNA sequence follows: TGTGCCACCAGTTCCTATAGCGGGAGGACGTCCTACGAGCAGTACTTC.